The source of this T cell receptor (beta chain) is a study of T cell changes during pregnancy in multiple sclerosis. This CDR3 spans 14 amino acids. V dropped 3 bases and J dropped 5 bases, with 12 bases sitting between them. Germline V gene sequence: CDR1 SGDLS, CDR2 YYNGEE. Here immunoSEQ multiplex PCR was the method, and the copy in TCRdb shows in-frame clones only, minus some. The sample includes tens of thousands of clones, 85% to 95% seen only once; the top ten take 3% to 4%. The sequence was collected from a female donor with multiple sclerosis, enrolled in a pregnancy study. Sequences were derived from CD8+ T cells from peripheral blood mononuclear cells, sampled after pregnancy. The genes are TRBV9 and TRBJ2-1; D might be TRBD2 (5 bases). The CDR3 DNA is TGTGCCAGCAGCGCCGGCCGGGAAAACAATGAGCAGTTCTTC. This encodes CASSAGRENNEQFF.